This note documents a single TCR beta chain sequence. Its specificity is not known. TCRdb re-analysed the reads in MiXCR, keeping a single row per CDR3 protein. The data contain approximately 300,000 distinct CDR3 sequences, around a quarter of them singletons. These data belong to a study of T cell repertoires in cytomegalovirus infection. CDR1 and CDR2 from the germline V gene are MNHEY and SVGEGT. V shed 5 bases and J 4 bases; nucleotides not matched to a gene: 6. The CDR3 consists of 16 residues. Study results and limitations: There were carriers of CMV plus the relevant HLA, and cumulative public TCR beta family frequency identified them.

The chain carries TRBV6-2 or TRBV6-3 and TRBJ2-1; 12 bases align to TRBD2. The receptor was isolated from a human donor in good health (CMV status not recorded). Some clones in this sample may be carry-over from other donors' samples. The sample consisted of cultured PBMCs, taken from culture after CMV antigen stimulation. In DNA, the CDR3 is TGTGCCAGCAGTAAACAGACTAGCGGGAGATACAATGAGCAGTTCTTC. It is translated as CASSKQTSGRYNEQFF.